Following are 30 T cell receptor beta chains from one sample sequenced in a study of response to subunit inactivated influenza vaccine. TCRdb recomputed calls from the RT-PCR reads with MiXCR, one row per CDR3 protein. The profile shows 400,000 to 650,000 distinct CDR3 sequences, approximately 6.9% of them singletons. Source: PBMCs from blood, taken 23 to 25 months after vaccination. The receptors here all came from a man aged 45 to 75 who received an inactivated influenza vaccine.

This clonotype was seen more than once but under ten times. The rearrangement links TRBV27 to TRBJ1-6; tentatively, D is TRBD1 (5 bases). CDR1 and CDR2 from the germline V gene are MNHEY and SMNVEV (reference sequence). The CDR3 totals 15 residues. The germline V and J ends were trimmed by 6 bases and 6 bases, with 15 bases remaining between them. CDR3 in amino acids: CASRSGGLPNSPLHF. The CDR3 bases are TGTGCCAGCAGATCGGGGGGACTACCTAATTCACCCCTCCACTTT.

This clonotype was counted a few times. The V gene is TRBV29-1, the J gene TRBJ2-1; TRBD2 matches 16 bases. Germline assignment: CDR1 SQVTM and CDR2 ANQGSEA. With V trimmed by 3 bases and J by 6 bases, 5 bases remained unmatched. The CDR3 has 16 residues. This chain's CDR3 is CSVEGLAGGPLNEQFF. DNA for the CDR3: TGCAGCGTTGAGGGACTAGCGGGAGGGCCGCTCAATGAGCAGTTCTTC.

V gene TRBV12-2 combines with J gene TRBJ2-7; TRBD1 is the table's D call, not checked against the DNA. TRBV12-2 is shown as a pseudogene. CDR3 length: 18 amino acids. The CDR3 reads CASRPKDPPVRLLYEQYF. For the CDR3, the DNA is TGTGCAAGTCGACCCAAGGATCCCCCCGTAAGGCTTTTGTACGAGCAGTACTTC.

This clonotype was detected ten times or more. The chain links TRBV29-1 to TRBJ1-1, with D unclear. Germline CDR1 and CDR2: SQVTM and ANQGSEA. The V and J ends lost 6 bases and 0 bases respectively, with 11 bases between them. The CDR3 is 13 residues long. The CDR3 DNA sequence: TGCAGCGTGAGAATAGATATGAACACTGAAGCTTTCTTT. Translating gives CSVRIDMNTEAFF.

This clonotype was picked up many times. As DNA, the CDR3 is TGTGCCAGCAGCCCCGTAGGGCACGAGCAGTACTTC. This translates into CASSPVGHEQYF. The chain is built from TRBV7-2 and TRBJ2-7; D unclear. Germline values: CDR1 SGHTA, CDR2 FQGNSA. Deletions cut 5 bases from V and 5 bases from J, with 10 bases between. CDR3 length: 12 amino acids.

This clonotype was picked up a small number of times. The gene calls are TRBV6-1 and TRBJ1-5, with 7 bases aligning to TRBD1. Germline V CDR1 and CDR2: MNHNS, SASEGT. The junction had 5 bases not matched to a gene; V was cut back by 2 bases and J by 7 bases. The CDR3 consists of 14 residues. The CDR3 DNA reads TGTGCCAGCAGTGAAATGGGAGGGGGCCAGCCCCAGCATTTT. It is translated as CASSEMGGGQPQHF.

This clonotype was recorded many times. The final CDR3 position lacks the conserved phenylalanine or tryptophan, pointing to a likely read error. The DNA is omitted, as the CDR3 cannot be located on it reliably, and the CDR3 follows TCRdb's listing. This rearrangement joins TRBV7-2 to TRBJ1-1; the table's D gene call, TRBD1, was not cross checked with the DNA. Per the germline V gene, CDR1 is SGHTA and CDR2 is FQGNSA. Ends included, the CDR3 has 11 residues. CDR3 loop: CASSKNRGLHL.

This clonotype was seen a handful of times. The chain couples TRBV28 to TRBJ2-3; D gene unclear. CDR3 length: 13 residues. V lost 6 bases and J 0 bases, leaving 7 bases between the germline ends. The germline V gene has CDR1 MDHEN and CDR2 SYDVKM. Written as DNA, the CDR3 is TGTGCCAGCAGGATGGGCAGCACAGATACGCAGTATTTT. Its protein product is CASRMGSTDTQYF.

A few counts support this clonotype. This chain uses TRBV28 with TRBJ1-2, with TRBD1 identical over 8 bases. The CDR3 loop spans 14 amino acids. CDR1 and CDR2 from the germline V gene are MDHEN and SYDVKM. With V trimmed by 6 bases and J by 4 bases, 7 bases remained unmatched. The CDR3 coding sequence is TGTGCCAGCAGGAACGGACAGGGAACCTATGGCTACACCTTC. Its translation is CASRNGQGTYGYTF.

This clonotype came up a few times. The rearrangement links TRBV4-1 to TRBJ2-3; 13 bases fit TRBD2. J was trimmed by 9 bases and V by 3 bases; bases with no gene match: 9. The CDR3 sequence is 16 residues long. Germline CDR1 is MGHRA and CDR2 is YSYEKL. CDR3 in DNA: TGCGCCAGCAGCCACCTCCTAGGGACTAGCGGGGTCACGCAGTATTTT. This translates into CASSHLLGTSGVTQYF.

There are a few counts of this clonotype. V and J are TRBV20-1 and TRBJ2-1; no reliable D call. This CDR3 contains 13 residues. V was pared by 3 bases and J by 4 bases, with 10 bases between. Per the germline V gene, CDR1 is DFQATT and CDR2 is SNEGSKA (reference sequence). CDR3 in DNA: TGCAGTGCTAGCCCGTCGGTATACAATGAGCAGTTCTTC. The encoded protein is CSASPSVYNEQFF.

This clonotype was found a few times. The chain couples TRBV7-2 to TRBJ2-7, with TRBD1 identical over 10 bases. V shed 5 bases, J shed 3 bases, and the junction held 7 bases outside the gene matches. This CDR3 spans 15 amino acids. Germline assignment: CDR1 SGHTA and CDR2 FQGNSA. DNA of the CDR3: TGTGCCAGCAGCCGGTGGACAGGGGGGCGCTACGAGCAGTACTTC. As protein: CASSRWTGGRYEQYF.

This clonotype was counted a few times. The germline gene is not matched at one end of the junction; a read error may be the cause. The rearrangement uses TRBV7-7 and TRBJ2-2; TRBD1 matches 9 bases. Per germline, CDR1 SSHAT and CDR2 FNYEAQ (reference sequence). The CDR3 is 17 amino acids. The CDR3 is CASSIADRGWNTGELFF. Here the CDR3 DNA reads TGTGCTAGCAGCATAGCCGACAGGGGGTGGAACACCGGGGAGCTGTTTTTT. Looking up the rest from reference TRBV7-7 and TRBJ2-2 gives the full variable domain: GAGVSQSPRYKVTKRGQDVTLRCDPISSHATLYWYQQALGQGPEFLTYFNYEAQPDKSGLPSDRFSAERPEGSISTLTIQRTEQRDSAMYRCASSIADRGWNTGELFFGEGSRLTVL.

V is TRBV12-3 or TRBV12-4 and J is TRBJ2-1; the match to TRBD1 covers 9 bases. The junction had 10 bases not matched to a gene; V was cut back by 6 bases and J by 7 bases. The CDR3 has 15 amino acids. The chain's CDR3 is CASRYRDRAGNEQFF. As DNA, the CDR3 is TGTGCCAGCAGATATAGGGACAGGGCGGGGAATGAGCAGTTCTTC.

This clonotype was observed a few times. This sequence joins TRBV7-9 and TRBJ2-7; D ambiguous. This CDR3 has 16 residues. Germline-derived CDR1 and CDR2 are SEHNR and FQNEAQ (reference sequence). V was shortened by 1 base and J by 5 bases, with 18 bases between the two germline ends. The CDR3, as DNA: TGTGCCAGCAGCTTAGGCCCGTTTAGAGTAAAGGACGAGCAGTACTTC. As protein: CASSLGPFRVKDEQYF.

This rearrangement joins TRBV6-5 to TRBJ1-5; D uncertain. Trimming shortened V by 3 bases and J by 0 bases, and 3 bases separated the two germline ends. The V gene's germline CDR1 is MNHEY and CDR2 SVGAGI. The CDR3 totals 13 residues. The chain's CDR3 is CASSYGSNQPQHF. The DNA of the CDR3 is TGTGCCAGCAGTTATGGTAGCAATCAGCCCCAGCATTTT.

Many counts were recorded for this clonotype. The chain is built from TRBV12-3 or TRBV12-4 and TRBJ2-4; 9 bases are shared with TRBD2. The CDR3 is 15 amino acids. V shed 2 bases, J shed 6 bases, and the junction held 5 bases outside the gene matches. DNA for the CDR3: TGTGCCAGCAGTTTAAGGGGCGGGGGGGGAAACATTCAGTACTTC. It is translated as CASSLRGGGGNIQYF.

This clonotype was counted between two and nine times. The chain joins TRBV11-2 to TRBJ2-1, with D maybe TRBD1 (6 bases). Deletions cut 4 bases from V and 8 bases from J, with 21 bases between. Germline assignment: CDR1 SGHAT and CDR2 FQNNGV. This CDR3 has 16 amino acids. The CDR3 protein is CASSYRQAVGLDEQFF. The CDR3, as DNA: TGTGCCAGCAGCTACCGACAGGCCGTCGGGTTGGATGAGCAGTTCTTC.

As DNA, the CDR3 is TGTGCCAGCAGTTCCTGGGACAGTGATGGCTACACCTTC. Translating it yields CASSSWDSDGYTF. This chain joins TRBV6-6 and TRBJ1-2; 7 bases line up with TRBD1. Trimming removed 4 bases from V and 6 bases from J; junction bases left unmatched: 5. CDR1 and CDR2 from the germline V gene are MNHNY and SVGAGI (reference sequence). CDR3 length: 13 amino acids.

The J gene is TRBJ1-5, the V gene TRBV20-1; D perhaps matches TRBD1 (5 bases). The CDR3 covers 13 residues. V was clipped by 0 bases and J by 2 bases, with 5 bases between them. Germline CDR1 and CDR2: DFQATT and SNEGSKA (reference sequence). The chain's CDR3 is CSARDRGNQPQHF. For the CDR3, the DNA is TGCAGTGCTAGAGACAGGGGCAATCAGCCCCAGCATTTT.

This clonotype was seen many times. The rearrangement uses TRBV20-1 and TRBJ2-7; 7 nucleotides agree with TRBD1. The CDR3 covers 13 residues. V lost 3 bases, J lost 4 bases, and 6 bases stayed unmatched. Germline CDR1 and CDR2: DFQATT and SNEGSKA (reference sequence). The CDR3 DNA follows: TGCAGTGCTAGGGGGCAGGGGGTGTACGAGCAGTACTTC. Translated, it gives CSARGQGVYEQYF.

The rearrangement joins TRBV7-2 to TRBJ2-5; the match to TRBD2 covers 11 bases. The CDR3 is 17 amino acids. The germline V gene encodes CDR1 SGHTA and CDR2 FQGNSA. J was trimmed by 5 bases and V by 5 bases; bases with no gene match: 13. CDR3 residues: CASSPVPRLAGRETQYF. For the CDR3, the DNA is TGTGCCAGCAGCCCCGTACCCAGACTAGCGGGAAGGGAGACCCAGTACTTC.

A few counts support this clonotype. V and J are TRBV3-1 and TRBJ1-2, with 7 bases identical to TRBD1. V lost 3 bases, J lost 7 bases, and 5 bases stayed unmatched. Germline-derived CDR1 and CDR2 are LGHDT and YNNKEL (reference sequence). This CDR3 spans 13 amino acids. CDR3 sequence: CASSQTGKGGYTF. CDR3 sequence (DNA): TGTGCCAGCAGCCAGACAGGGAAGGGTGGCTACACCTTC.

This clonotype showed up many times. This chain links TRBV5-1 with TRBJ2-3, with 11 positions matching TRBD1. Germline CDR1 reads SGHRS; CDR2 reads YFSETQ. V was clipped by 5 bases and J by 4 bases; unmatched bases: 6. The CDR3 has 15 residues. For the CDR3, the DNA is TGCGCCAGCAGAACCGGGACAGGGGGACCAGATACGCAGTATTTT. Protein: CASRTGTGGPDTQYF.

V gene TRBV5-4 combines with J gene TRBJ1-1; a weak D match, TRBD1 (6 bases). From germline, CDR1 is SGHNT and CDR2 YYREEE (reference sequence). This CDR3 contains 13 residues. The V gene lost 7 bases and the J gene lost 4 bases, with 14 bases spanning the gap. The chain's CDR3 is CASGPGERTEAFF. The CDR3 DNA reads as TGTGCCAGCGGCCCAGGGGAGCGCACTGAAGCTTTCTTT.

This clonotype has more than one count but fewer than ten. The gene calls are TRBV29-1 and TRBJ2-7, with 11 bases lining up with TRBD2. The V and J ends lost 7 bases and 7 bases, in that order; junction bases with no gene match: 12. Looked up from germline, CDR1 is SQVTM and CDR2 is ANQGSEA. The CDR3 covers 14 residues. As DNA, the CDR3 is TGCAGCGCAATAGCGGGAGGGCCAGGAGGGGAGCAGTACTTC. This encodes CSAIAGGPGGEQYF.

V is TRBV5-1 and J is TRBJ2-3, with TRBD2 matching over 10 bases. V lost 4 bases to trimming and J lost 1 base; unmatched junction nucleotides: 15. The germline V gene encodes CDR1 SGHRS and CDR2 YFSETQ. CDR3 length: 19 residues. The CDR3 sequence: CASSAGPTSGGAGTDTQYF. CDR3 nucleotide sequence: TGCGCCAGCAGCGCCGGCCCGACCAGCGGGGGGGCTGGCACAGATACGCAGTATTTT.

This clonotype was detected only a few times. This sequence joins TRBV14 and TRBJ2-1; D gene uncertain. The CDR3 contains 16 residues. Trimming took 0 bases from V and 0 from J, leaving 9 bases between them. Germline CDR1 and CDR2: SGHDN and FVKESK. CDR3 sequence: CASSQDRVLSYNEQFF. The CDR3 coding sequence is TGTGCCAGCAGCCAAGATAGGGTCCTCTCCTACAATGAGCAGTTCTTC.

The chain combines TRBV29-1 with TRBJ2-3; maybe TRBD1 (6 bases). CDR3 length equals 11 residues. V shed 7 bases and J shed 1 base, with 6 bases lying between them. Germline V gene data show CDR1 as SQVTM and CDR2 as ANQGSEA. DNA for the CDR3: TGCAGCGGGACAGGCACAGATACGCAGTATTTT. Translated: CSGTGTDTQYF.

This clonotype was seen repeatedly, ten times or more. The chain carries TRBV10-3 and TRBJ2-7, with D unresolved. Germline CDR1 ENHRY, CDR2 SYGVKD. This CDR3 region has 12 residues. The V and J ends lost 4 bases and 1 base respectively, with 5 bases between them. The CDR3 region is CAISGSSYEQYF. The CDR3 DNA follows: TGTGCCATCAGTGGCTCGTCCTACGAGCAGTACTTC.